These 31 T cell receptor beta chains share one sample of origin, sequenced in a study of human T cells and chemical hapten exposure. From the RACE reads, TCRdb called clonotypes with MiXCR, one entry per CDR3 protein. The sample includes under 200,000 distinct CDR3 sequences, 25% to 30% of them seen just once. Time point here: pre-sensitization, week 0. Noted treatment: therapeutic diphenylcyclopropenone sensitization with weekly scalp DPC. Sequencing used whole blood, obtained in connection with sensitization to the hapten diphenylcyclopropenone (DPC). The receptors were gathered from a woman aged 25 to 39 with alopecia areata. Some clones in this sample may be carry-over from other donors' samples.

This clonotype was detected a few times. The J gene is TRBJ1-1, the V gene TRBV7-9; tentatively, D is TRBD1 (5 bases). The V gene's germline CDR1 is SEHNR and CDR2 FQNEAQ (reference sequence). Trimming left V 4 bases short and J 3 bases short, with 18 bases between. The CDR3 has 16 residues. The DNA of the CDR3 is TGTGCCAGCAGCTCGACTGGGACTCCGAGGGACACTGAAGCTTTCTTT. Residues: CASSSTGTPRDTEAFF.

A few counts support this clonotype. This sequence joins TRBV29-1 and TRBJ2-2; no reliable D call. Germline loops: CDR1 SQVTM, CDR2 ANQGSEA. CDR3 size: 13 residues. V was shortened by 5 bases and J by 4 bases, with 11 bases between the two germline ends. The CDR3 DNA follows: TGCAGCGTTCAAACAGCTAGCACCGGGGAGCTGTTTTTT. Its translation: CSVQTASTGELFF.

The CDR3 loop is CASSVGQSANYGYTF. CDR3 sequence (DNA): TGTGCCAGCAGCGTGGGGCAGTCCGCTAACTATGGCTACACCTTC. The chain is built from TRBV9 and TRBJ1-2; D possibly corresponds to TRBD1 (5 bases). This CDR3 has 15 residues. V lost 2 bases, J lost 0 bases, and 11 bases lay in between. The V gene's germline CDR1 is SGDLS and CDR2 YYNGEE.

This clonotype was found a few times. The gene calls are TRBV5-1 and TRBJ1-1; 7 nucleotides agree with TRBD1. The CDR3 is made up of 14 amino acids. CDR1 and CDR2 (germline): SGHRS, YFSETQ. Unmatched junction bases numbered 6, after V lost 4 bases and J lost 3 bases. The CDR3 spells CASSQDREDTEAFF. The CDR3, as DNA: TGCGCCAGCAGCCAAGACAGGGAGGACACTGAAGCTTTCTTT.

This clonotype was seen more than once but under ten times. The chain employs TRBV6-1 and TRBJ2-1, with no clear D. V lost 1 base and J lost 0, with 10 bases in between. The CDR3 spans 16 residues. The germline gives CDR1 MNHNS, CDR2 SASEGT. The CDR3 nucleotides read TGTGCCAGCAGTGAAGACGACCGGTACTCCTACAATGAGCAGTTCTTC. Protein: CASSEDDRYSYNEQFF.

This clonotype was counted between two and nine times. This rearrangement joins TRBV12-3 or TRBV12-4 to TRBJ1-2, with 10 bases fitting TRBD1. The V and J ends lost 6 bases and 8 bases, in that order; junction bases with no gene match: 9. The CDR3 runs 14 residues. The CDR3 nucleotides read TGTGCCAGCAGAGGTGGGACAGGGGTTGGCGGCTACACCTTC. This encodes CASRGGTGVGGYTF.

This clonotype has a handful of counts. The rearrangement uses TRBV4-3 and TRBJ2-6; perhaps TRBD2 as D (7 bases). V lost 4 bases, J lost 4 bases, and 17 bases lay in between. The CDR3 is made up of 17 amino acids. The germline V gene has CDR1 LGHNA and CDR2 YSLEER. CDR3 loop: CASSLRGGGSGANVLTF. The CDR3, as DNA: TGCGCCAGCAGCCTAAGGGGCGGGGGCTCAGGGGCCAACGTCCTGACTTTC.

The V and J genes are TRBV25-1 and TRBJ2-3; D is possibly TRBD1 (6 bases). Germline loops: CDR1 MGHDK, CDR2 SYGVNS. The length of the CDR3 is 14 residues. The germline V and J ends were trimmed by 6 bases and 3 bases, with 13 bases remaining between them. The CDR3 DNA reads TGTGCCAGCAGCCCAGGGGCGCGAACAGATACGCAGTATTTT. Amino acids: CASSPGARTDTQYF.

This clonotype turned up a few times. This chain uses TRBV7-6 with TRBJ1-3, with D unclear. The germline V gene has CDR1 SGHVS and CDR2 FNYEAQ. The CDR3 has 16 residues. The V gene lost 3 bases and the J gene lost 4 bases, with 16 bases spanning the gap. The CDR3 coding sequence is TGTGCCAGCAGCTTGCTTGTCGACCGGGTCGGAAACACCATATATTTT. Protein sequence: CASSLLVDRVGNTIYF.

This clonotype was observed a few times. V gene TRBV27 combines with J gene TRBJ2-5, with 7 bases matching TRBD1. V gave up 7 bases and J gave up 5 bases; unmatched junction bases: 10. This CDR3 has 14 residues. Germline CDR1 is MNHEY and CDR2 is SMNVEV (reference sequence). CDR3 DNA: TGTGCCAGCAACATGAAGGGGGCGCGCGAGACCCAGTACTTC. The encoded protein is CASNMKGARETQYF.

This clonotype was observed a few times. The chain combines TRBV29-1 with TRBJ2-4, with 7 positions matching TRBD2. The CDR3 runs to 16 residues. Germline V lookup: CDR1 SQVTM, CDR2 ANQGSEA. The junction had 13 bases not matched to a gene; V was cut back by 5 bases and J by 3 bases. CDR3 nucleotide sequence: TGCAGCGTTTCCGACTTCGCGGGGGTGGGCAAAAACATTCAGTACTTC. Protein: CSVSDFAGVGKNIQYF.

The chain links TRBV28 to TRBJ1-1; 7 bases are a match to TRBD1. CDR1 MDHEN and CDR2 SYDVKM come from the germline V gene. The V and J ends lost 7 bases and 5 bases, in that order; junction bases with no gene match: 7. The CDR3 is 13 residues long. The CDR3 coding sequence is TGTGCCAGCACCCGACAGGGTTTGACTGAAGCTTTCTTT. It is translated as CASTRQGLTEAFF. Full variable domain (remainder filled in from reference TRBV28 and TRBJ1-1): DVKVTQSSRYLVKRTGEKVFLECVQDMDHENMFWYRQDPGLGLRLIYFSYDVKMKEKGDIPEGYSVSREKKERFSLILESASTNQTSMYLCASTRQGLTEAFFGQGTRLTVV.

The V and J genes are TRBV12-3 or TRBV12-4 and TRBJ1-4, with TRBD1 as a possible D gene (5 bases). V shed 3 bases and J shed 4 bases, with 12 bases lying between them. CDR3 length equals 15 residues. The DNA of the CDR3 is TGTGCCAGCAGTTTCCGGGGGAGTGATAATGAAAAACTGTTTTTT. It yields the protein CASSFRGSDNEKLFF.

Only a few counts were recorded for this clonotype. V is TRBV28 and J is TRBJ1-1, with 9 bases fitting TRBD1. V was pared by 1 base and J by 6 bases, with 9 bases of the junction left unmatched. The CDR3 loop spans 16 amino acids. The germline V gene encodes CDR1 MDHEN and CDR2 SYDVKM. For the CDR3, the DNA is TGTGCCAGCAGTTTATCCGGACAGGGGTATTTCGCTGAAGCTTTCTTT. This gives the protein CASSLSGQGYFAEAFF.

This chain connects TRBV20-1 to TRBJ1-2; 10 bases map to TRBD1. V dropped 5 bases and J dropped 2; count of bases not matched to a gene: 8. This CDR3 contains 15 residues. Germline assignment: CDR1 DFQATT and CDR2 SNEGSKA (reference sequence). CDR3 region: CSAPDPDRGNYGYTF. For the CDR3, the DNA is TGCAGTGCTCCGGACCCGGACAGGGGGAACTATGGCTACACCTTC.

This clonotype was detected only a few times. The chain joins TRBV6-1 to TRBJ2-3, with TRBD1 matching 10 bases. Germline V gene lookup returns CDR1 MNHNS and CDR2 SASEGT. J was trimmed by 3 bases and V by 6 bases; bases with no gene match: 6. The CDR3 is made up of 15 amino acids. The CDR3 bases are TGTGCCAGCAGGCCGGGACAGGGGAGGACAGATACGCAGTATTTT. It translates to CASRPGQGRTDTQYF.

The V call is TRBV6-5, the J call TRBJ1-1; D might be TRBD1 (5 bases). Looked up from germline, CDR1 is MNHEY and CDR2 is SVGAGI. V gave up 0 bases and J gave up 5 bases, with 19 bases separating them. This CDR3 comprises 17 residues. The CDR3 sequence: CASSYSTSLWGGTEAFF. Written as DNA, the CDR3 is TGTGCCAGCAGTTACTCGACCAGTCTGTGGGGCGGTACTGAAGCTTTCTTT.

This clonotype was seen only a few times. CDR3 residues: CASSARLASDTQYF. The DNA of the CDR3 is TGTGCCAGCAGCGCAAGACTAGCATCTGATACGCAGTATTTT. The chain links TRBV9 to TRBJ2-3, with 7 nucleotides matching TRBD2. This CDR3 is 14 amino acids long. The trim removed 3 bases at V and 6 bases at J, leaving 7 bases unmatched. Germline CDR1 is SGDLS and CDR2 is YYNGEE.

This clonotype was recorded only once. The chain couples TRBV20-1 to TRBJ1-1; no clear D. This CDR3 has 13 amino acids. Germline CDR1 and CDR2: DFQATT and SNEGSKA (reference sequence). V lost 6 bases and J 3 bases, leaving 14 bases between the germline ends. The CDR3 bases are TGCAGTGCCCGTGAGTCCAGCTACACTGAAGCTTTCTTT. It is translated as CSARESSYTEAFF.

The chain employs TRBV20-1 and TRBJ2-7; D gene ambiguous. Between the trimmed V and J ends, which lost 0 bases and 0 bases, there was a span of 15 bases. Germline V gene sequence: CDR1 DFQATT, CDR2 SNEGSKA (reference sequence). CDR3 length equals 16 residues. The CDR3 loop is CSARDLSAESSYEQYF. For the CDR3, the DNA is TGCAGTGCTAGAGACCTTTCGGCGGAAAGCTCCTACGAGCAGTACTTC.

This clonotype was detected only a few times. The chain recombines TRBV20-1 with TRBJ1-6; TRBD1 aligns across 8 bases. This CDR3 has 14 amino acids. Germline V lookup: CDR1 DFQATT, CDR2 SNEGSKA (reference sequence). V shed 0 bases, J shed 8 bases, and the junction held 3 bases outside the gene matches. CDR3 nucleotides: TGCAGTGCTAGAGAGGACAGGGCTTATTCACCCCTCCACTTT. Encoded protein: CSAREDRAYSPLHF.

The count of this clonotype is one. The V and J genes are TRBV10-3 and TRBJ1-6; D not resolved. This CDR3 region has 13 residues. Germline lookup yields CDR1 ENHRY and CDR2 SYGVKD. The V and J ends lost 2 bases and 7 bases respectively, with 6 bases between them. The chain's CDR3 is CAISEAGNSPLHF. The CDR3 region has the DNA TGTGCCATCAGTGAGGCGGGGAATTCACCCCTCCACTTT.

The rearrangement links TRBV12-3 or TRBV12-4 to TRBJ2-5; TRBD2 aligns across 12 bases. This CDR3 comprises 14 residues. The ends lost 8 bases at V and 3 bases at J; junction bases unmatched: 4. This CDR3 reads CASGLAGLEETQYF. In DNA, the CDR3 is TGTGCCAGCGGACTAGCGGGGTTAGAAGAGACCCAGTACTTC.

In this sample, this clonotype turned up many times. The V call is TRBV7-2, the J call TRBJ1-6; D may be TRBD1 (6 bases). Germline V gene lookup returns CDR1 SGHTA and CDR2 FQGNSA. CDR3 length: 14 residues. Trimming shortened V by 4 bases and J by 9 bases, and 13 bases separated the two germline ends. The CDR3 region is CASSSGGQGSPLHF. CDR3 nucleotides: TGTGCCAGCAGCTCGGGGGGGCAGGGTTCACCCCTCCACTTT.

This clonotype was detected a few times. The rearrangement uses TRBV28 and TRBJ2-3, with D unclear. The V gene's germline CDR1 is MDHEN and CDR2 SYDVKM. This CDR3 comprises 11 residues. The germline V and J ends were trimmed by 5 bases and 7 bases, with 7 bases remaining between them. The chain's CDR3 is CASSHPNTQYF. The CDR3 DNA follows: TGTGCCAGCAGTCACCCAAATACGCAGTATTTT.

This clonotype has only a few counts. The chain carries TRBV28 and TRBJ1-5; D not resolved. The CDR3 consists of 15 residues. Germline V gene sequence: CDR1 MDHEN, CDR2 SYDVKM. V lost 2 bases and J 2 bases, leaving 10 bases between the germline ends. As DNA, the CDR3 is TGTGCCAGCAGTTTAGGGCCTTGGGGCAATCAGCCCCAGCATTTT. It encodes CASSLGPWGNQPQHF.

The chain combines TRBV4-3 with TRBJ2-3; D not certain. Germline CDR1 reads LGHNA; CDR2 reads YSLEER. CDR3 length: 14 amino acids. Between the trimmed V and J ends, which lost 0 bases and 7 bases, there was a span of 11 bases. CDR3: CASSQDPSPNTQYF. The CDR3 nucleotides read TGCGCCAGCAGCCAAGATCCGAGCCCCAATACGCAGTATTTT.

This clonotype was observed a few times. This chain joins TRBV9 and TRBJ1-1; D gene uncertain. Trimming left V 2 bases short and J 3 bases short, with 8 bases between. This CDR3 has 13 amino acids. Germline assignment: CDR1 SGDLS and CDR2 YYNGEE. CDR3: CASSVRYYTEAFF. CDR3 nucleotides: TGTGCCAGCAGCGTCCGCTATTACACTGAAGCTTTCTTT.

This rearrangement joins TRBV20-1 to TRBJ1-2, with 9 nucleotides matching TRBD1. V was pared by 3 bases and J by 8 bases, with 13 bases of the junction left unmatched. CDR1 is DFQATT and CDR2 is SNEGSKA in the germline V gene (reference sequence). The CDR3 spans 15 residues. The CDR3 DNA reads TGCAGTGCTAGTCCAACCCCGGGACAGGGCCACGGCTACACCTTC. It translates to CSASPTPGQGHGYTF.

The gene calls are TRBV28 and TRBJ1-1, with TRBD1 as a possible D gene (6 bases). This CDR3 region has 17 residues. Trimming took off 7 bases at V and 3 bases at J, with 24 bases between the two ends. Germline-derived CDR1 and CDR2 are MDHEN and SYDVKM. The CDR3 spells CASTQIYKQGWHTEAFF. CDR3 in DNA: TGTGCCAGCACCCAAATATACAAACAGGGATGGCACACTGAAGCTTTCTTT.

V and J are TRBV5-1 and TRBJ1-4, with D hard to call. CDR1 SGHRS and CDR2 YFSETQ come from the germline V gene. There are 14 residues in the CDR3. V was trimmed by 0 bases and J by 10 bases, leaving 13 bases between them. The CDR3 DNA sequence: TGCGCCAGCAGCTTGGGCCAACGGCCGCGAAAACTGTTTTTT. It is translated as CASSLGQRPRKLFF.